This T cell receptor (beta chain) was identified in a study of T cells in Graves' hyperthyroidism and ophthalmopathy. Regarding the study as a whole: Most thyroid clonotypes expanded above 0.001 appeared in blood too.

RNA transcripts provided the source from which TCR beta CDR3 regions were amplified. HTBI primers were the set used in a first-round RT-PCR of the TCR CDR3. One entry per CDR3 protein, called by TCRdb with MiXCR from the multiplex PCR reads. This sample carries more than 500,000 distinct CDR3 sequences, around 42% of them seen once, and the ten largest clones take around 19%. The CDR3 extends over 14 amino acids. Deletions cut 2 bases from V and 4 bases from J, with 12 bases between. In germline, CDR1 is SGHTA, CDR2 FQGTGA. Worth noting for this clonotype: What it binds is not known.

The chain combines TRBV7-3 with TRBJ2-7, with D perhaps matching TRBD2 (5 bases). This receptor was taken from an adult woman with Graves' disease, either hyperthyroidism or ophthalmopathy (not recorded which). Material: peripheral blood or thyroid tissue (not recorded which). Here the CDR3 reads CASSLAGRPYEQYF. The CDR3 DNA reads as TGTGCCAGCAGCTTAGCGGGCAGGCCGTACGAGCAGTACTTC.